This TCR beta chain was profiled in a study of post-analysis software for immune sequencing data. V shed 0 bases, J shed 2 bases, and the junction held 5 bases outside the gene matches. Germline CDR1 reads DFQATT; CDR2 reads SNEGSKA (reference sequence). The CDR3 extends over 17 amino acids. Study-wide results and caveats: With TRBV5-6, TRBV5-1 and TRBV20-1 included, 4 or 5 TRBV segments were more frequent in patients than in controls.

Notes on this clonotype: The antigen is undetermined.

TCR beta cDNA libraries had unique molecular identifiers. TCRdb fed the PCR reads into MiXCR, producing one record per CDR3 protein. The sample carries hundreds of thousands of distinct CDR3 sequences, approximately 59% recorded once. The receptor's source is a girl aged 2-10 years with multiple sclerosis. The chain uses TRBV20-1 and TRBJ2-3, with 13 bases matching TRBD2. Sequencing was performed on blood. The CDR3: CSARDGTSGAYTDTQYF. The CDR3 DNA sequence: TGCAGTGCTAGAGATGGGACTAGCGGGGCCTACACAGATACGCAGTATTTT.